This record concerns one TCR beta chain sequence. This record comes from a study of CD8+CD57+ T cells in acquired aplastic anemia. The CDR3 length is 16 residues. V was clipped by 6 bases and J by 6 bases; unmatched bases: 10. Germline loops: CDR1 LNHDA, CDR2 SQIVND (reference sequence). Investigators profiled TCR beta VDJ and CDR3 from genomic DNA template. TCRdb re-called the reads with MiXCR, one entry per CDR3 protein. In the table there are around 180,000 distinct CDR3 sequences, around 65% of which are singletons. This TCR came from a human donor with severe aplastic anemia or a healthy control (not recorded which). The chain uses TRBV19 and TRBJ1-4; 10 nucleotides match TRBD1. Sequenced: sorted CD4+, CD8+, or CD8+CD57+ T cells (not recorded which) from PBMCs. The CDR3 protein is CASSLETGGVDEKLFF. CDR3 nucleotide sequence: TGTGCCAGTAGCCTCGAGACAGGGGGCGTCGATGAAAAACTGTTTTTT. Filled out from reference TRBV19 and TRBJ1-4, the complete variable domain reads DGGITQSPKYLFRKEGQNVTLSCEQNLNHDAMYWYRQDPGQGLRLIYYSQIVNDFQKGDIAEGYSVSREKKESFPLTVTSAQKNPTAFYLCASSLETGGVDEKLFFGSGTQLSVL.